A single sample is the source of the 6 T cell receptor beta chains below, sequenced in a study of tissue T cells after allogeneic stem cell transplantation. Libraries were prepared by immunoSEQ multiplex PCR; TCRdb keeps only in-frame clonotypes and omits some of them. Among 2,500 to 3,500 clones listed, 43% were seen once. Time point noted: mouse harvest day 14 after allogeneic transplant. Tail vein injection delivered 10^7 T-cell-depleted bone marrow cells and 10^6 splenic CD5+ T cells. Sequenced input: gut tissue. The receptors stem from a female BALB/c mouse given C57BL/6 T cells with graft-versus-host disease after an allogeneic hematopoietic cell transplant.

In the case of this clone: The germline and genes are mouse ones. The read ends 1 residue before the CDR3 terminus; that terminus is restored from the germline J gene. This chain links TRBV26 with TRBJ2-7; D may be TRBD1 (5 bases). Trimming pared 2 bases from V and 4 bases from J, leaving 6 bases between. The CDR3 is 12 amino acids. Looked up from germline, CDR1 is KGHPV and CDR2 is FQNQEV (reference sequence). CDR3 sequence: CASSLEGYEQYF. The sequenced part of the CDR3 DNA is TGTGCCAGCAGTCTGGAGGGGTATGAACAGTAC.

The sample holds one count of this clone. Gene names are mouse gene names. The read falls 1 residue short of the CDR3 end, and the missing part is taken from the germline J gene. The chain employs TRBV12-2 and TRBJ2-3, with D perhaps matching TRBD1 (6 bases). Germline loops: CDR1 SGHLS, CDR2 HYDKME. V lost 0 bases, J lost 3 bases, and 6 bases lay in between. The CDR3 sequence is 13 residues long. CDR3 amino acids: CASSLTGAETLYF. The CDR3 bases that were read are TGTGCCAGCTCTCTCACAGGGGCAGAAACGCTGTAT.

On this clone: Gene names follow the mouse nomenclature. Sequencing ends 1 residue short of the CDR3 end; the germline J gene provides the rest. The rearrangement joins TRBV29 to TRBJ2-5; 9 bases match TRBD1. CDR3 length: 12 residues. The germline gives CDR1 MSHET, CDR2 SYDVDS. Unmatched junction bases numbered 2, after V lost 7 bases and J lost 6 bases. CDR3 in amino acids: CASTQGADTQYF. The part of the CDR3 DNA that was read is TGTGCTAGCACACAGGGGGCGGACACCCAGTAC.

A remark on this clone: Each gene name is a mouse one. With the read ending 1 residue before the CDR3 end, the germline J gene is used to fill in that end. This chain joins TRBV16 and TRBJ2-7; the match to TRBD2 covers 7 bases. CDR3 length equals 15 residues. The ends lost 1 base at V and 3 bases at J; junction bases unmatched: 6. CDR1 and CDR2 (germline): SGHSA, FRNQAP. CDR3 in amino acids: CASSLGAGGVYEQYF. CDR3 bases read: TGTGCAAGCAGCTTAGGGGCGGGGGGGGTCTATGAACAGTAC.

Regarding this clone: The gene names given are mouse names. The CDR3: CASSLHRVQDTQYF. The part of the CDR3 DNA that was read is TGTGCCAGCAGTCTCCACAGGGTCCAAGACACCCAGTAC. The chain recombines TRBV26 with TRBJ2-5; D may be TRBD1 (6 bases). With the read ending 1 residue before the CDR3 end, the germline J gene is used to fill in that end. The CDR3 sequence is 14 residues long. V lost 3 bases and J lost 2, with 9 bases in between. Germline CDR1 and CDR2: KGHPV and FQNQEV (reference sequence).

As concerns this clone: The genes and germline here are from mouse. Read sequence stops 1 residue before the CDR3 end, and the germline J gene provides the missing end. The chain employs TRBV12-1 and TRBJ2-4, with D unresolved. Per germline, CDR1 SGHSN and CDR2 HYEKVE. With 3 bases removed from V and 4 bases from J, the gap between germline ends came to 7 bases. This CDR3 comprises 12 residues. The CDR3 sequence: CASSNRENTLYF. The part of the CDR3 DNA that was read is TGTGCCAGCTCTAATAGGGAAAACACCTTGTAC.